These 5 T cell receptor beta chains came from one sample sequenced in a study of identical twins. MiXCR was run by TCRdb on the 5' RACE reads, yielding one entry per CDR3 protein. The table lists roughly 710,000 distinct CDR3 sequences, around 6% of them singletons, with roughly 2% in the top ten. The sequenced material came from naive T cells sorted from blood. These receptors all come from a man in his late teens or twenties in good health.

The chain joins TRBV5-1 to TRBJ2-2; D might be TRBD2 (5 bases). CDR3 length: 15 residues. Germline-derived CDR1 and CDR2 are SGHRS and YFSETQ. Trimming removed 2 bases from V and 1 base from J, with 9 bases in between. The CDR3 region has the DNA TGCGCCAGCAGCTTCGGTCGGGAGAACACCGGGGAGCTGTTTTTT. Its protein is CASSFGRENTGELFF.

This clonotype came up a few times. The CDR3 sequence is CASSTGQGPETQYF. As DNA, the CDR3 is TGCGCCAGCAGCACAGGACAGGGGCCAGAGACCCAGTACTTC. The rearrangement joins TRBV5-1 to TRBJ2-5, with 9 bases lining up with TRBD1. This CDR3 is built from 14 residues. Trimming at V came to 4 bases and at J to 4 bases, leaving 5 bases not matched to a gene. CDR1 is SGHRS and CDR2 is YFSETQ in the germline V gene.

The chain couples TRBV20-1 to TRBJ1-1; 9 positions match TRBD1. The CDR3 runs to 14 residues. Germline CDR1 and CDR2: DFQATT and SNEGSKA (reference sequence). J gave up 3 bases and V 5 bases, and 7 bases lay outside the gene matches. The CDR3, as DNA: TGCAGTGCTGACGACAGGGGGAGCGACACTGAAGCTTTCTTT. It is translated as CSADDRGSDTEAFF.

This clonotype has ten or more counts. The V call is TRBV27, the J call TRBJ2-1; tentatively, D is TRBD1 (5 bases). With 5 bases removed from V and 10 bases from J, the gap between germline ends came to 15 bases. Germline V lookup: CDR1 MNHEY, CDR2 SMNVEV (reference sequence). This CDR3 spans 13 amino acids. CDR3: CASSITGVGEQFF. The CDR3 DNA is TGTGCCAGCAGTATTACAGGCGTAGGGGAGCAGTTCTTC.

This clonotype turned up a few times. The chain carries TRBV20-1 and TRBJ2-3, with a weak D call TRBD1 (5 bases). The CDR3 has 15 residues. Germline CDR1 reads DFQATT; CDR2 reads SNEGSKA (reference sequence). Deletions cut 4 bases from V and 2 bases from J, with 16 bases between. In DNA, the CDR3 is TGCAGTGCTACCCTTGACAGCACCTACACAGATACGCAGTATTTT. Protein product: CSATLDSTYTDTQYF.